Below, 12 T cell receptor beta chains from the same sample are listed, as sequenced in a study of blood T cell repertoires in COVID-19 (dated by TCRdb to the early 2020s). The library was produced with the immunoSEQ multiplex PCR assay. Here the immuneACCESS table is served through TCRdb, limited to in-frame sequences with V and J called. Missing clones are a known gap in these copies; in checked studies unresolved V genes cover under half, and the rest lacks a known reason. A total of around 110,000 clones appear in this sample, approximately 83% of them only once. The ten most abundant clones make up 4% to 5% of the sample. The sequencing input was peripheral blood. All receptors come from a woman in her seventies with acute or convalescent COVID-19.

The rearrangement uses TRBV10-3 and TRBJ1-1, with 8 positions matching TRBD1. With V trimmed by 11 bases and J by 4 bases, 3 bases remained unmatched. The CDR3 is made up of 11 amino acids. Germline V gives CDR1 ENHRY, CDR2 SYGVKD. CDR3 region: CAAGQGTEAFF. For the CDR3, the DNA is TGTGCCGCAGGACAGGGCACTGAAGCTTTCTTT.

V usage is TRBV5-1 and J usage is TRBJ2-3, with D perhaps matching TRBD1 (5 bases). The germline V gene has CDR1 SGHRS and CDR2 YFSETQ. Trimming took 5 bases from V and 0 from J, leaving 16 bases between them. This CDR3 contains 16 residues. CDR3 protein: CASSLVGQPSTDTQYF. The CDR3 DNA sequence: TGCGCCAGCAGTTTAGTGGGGCAGCCTAGCACAGATACGCAGTATTTT.

The chain is built from TRBV6-5 and TRBJ2-7, with 11 bases lining up with TRBD2. This CDR3 spans 15 amino acids. Germline CDR1 MNHEY, CDR2 SVGAGI. Trimming cost V 6 bases and J 3 bases; bases outside gene matches: 7. The CDR3 DNA reads as TGTGCCAGCAGGCGGACTAGCGGGTCCTACTACGAGCAGTACGTC. Encoded protein: CASRRTSGSYYEQYV.

The chain employs TRBV10-3 and TRBJ2-5; 7 positions agree with TRBD1. The CDR3 is made up of 16 amino acids. V dropped 6 bases and J dropped 3; count of bases not matched to a gene: 13. Germline CDR1 reads ENHRY; CDR2 reads SYGVKD. The CDR3 region has the DNA TGTGCCATCAGCGGGACCGGGACAGTGACTAAAGAGACCCAGTACTTC. Encoded protein: CAISGTGTVTKETQYF.

This clone came up once. V and J are TRBV5-1 and TRBJ2-1; maybe TRBD2 (5 bases). CDR3 length equals 16 residues. Germline CDR1 is SGHRS and CDR2 is YFSETQ. Trimming stripped 0 bases from V and 8 bases from J, with 18 bases between. The CDR3 spells CASSLAAGLPVDEQFF. CDR3 DNA sequence: TGCGCCAGCAGCTTGGCGGCGGGCCTGCCTGTGGATGAGCAGTTCTTC.

This clone turned up a few times. V is TRBV2 and J is TRBJ1-2; D gene unclear. The CDR3 consists of 14 residues. V was cut by 6 bases and J by 0 bases, with 11 bases left in between. Germline V lookup: CDR1 SNHLY, CDR2 FYNNEI. CDR3 bases: TGTGCCAGCAGAGACGACACAGCTAACTATGGCTACACCTTC. This gives the protein CASRDDTANYGYTF.

The chain couples TRBV7-9 to TRBJ1-4; the D is unclear. CDR3 length equals 13 residues. V was shortened by 5 bases and J by 11 bases, with 15 bases between the two germline ends. Germline CDR1 SEHNR, CDR2 FQNEAQ (reference sequence). CDR3 region: CASSQWEGSKLFF. The CDR3 DNA follows: TGTGCCAGCAGCCAATGGGAGGGCTCGAAACTGTTTTTT.

To note about this clone: Other DNA variants within this sample encode the same CDR3. The J gene is TRBJ1-2, the V gene TRBV6-2 or TRBV6-3; 7 bases line up with TRBD1. The CDR3 sequence is 13 residues long. With 5 bases clipped from V and 2 bases from J, the junction kept 2 bases outside the gene matches. Germline CDR1 MNHEY, CDR2 SVGEGT. The DNA of the CDR3 is TGTGCCAGCAGTCCGGGACAGAACTATGGCTACACCTTC. It specifies CASSPGQNYGYTF.

The V and J genes are TRBV7-2 and TRBJ2-3; 10 bases are shared with TRBD1. From germline, CDR1 is SGHTA and CDR2 FQGNSA. The CDR3 is made up of 15 amino acids. V lost 5 bases to trimming and J lost 9 bases; unmatched junction nucleotides: 11. CDR3 amino acids: CASSPTGGASLTQYF. CDR3 nucleotides: TGTGCCAGCAGCCCGACAGGGGGCGCTTCCCTGACGCAGTATTTT. Full variable domain (rest looked up from reference TRBV7-2 and TRBJ2-3): GAGVSQSPSNKVTEKGKDVELRCDPISGHTALYWYRQSLGQGLEFLIYFQGNSAPDKSGLPSDRFSAERTGGSVSTLTIQRTQQEDSAVYLCASSPTGGASLTQYFGPGTRLTVL.

The chain employs TRBV19 and TRBJ2-7; D is uncertain. Per germline, CDR1 LNHDA and CDR2 SQIVND (reference sequence). CDR3 length equals 14 residues. V shed 4 bases and J shed 2 bases, with 12 bases lying between them. The CDR3 spells CASSKAQRPYEQYF. CDR3 bases: TGTGCCAGTAGTAAGGCACAGAGACCCTACGAGCAGTACTTC.

This clone appeared a single time. The chain joins TRBV12-5 to TRBJ1-1; the D is unclear. CDR3 length equals 13 residues. Germline V gene sequence: CDR1 LGHNT, CDR2 FRNRAP. V lost 7 bases to trimming and J lost 6 bases, with 15 bases between them. CDR3: CASALDLEAEAFF. DNA of the CDR3: TGTGCTAGTGCCCTTGACCTAGAGGCTGAAGCTTTCTTT.

The chain uses TRBV7-3 and TRBJ2-4, with D tentatively TRBD1 (7 bases). CDR3 length: 15 amino acids. CDR1 is SGHTA and CDR2 is FQGTGA in the germline V gene. Between the trimmed V and J ends, which lost 5 bases and 1 base, there was a span of 12 bases. The CDR3 DNA follows: TGTGCCAGCAGCCCAGGGGGGATTGCCAAAAACATTCAGTACTTC. This encodes CASSPGGIAKNIQYF.